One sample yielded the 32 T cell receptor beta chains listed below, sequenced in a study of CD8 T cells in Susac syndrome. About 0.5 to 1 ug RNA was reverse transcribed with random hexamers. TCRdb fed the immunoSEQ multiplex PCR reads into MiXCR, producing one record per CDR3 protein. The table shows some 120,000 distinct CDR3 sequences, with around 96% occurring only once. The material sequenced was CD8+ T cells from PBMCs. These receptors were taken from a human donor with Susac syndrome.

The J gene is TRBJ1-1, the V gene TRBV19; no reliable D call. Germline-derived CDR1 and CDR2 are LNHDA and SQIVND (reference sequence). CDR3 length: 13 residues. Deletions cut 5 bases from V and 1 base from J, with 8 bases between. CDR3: CASSWEGNTEAFF. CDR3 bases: TGTGCCAGTAGTTGGGAGGGGAACACTGAAGCTTTCTTT.

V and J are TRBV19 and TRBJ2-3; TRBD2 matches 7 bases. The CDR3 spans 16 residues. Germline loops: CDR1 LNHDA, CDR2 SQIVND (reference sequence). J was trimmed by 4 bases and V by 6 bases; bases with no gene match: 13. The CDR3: CASSLGLVDLSDTQYF. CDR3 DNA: TGTGCCAGTAGCCTTGGACTAGTAGATTTGTCAGATACGCAGTATTTT. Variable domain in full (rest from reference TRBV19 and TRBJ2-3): DGGITQSPKYLFRKEGQNVTLSCEQNLNHDAMYWYRQDPGQGLRLIYYSQIVNDFQKGDIAEGYSVSREKKESFPLTVTSAQKNPTAFYLCASSLGLVDLSDTQYFGPGTRLTVL.

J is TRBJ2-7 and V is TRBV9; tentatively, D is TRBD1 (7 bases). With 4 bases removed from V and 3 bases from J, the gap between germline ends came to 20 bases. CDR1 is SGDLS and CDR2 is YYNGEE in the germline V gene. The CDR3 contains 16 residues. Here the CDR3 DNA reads TGTGCCAGCAGCTCCCCAGGAGGGGGCAATAACTACGAGCAGTACTTC. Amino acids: CASSSPGGGNNYEQYF.

CDR3 protein: CASSFETESSYNSPLHF. The CDR3 DNA follows: TGTGCCAGCAGTTTCGAGACGGAGAGCTCCTATAATTCACCCCTCCACTTT. The chain combines TRBV28 with TRBJ1-6; D is ambiguous. V lost 3 bases to trimming and J lost 0 bases, with 12 bases between them. Looked up from germline, CDR1 is MDHEN and CDR2 is SYDVKM. The CDR3 has 17 amino acids.

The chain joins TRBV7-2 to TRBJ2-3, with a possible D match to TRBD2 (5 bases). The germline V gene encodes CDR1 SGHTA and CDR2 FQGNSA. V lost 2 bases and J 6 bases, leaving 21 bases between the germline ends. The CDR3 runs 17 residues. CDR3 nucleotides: TGTGCCAGCAGCTTAAGGGAGTGGCGGCCCGGCGGGGATACGCAGTATTTT. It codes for CASSLREWRPGGDTQYF.

CDR3 DNA: TGCAGCGTTGAATCTAGGACGGGACTAAACTACGAGCAGTACTTC. Its translation: CSVESRTGLNYEQYF. The rearrangement joins TRBV29-1 to TRBJ2-7; 7 nucleotides line up with TRBD2. Per germline, CDR1 SQVTM and CDR2 ANQGSEA. This CDR3 region has 15 residues. The V and J ends lost 2 bases and 3 bases, in that order; junction bases with no gene match: 10.

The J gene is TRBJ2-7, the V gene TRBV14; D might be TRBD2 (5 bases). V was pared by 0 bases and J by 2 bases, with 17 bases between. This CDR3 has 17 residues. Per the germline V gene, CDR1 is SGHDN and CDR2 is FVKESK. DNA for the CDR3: TGTGCCAGCAGCCAAGATCCAAATGTCGTGGGAGCCTACGAGCAGTACTTC. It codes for CASSQDPNVVGAYEQYF.

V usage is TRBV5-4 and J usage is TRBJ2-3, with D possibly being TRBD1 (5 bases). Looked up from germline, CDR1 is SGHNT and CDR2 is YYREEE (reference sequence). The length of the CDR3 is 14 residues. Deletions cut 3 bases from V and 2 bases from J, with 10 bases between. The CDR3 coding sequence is TGTGCCAGCAGCTCGGCAGGGAACACAGATACGCAGTATTTT. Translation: CASSSAGNTDTQYF.

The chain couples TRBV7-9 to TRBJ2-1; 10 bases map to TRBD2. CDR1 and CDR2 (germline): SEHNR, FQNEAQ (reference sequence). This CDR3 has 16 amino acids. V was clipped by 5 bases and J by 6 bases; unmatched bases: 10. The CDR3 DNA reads TGTGCCAGCAGCGCCCCGAGCGGGAGGGCTCCCAATGAGCAGTTCTTC. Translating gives CASSAPSGRAPNEQFF.

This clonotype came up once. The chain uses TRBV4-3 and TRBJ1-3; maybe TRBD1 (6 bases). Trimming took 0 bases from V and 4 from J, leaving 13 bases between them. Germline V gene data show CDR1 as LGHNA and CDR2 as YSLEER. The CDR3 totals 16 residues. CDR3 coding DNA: TGCGCCAGCAGCCAAGATCGGGGGGGCAGGGGAAACACCATATATTTT. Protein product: CASSQDRGGRGNTIYF.

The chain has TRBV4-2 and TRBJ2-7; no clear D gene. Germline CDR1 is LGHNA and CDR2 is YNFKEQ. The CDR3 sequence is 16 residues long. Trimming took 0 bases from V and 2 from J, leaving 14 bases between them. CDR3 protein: CASSQDGGDKTYEQYF. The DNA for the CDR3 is TGTGCCAGCAGCCAAGATGGTGGCGACAAAACCTACGAGCAGTACTTC.

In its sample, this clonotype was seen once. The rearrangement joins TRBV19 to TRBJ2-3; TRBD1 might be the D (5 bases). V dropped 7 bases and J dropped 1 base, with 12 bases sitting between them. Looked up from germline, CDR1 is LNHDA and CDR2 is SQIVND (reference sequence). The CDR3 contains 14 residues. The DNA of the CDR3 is TGTGCCAGTACCCATCCACAGGGCACAGATACGCAGTATTTT. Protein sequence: CASTHPQGTDTQYF.

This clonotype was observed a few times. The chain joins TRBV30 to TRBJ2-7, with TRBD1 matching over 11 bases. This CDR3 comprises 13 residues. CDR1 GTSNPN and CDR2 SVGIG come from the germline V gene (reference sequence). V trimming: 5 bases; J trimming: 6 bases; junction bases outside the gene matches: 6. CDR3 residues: CAWGWTGGSEQYF. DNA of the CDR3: TGTGCCTGGGGCTGGACAGGGGGCTCCGAGCAGTACTTC.

The CDR3 DNA is TGTGCCAGCAGCTTACTCGAGGAAGAGACCCAGTACTTC. Encoded protein: CASSLLEEETQYF. This chain uses TRBV7-9 with TRBJ2-5; D is unresolved. The V end was cut by 2 bases, the J end by 3 bases, with 7 bases between. CDR3 length equals 13 residues. In germline, CDR1 is SEHNR, CDR2 FQNEAQ (reference sequence).

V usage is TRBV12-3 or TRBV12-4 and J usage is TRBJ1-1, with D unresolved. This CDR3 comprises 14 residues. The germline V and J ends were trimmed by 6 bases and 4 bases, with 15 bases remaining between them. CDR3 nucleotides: TGTGCCAGCAGCCCAGCCGGGGTCGGCACTGAAGCTTTCTTT. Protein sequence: CASSPAGVGTEAFF.

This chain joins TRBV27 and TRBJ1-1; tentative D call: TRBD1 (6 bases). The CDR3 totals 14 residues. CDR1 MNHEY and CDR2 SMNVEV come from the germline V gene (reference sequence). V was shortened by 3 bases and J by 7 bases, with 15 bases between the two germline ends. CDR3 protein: CASSLMGAAIEAFF. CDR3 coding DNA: TGTGCCAGCAGTTTGATGGGGGCAGCGATTGAAGCTTTCTTT.

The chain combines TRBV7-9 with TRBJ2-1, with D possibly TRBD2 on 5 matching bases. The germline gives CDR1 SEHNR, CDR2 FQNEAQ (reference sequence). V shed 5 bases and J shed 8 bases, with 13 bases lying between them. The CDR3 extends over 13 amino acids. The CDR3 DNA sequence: TGTGCCAGCAGCCCAGGAGGCCTGGATGAGCAGTTCTTC. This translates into CASSPGGLDEQFF.

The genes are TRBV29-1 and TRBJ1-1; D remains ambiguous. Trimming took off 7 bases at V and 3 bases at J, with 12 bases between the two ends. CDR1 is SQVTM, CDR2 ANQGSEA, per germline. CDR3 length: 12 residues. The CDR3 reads CSAYKSDTEAFF. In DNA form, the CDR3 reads TGCAGCGCGTATAAATCGGACACTGAAGCTTTCTTT.

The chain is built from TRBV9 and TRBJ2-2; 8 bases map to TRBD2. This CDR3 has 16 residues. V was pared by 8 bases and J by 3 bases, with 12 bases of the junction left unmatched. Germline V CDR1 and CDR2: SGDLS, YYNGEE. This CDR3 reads CASQGKRETDTGELFF. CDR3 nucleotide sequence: TGTGCCAGTCAGGGCAAGCGGGAGACGGACACCGGGGAGCTGTTTTTT.

The CDR3 loop reads CASSEDNLAKNIQYF. For the CDR3, the DNA is TGCGCCAGCAGTGAGGACAACCTAGCCAAAAACATTCAGTACTTC. This chain connects TRBV10-2 to TRBJ2-4; D is unclear. The CDR3 is 15 amino acids. Trimming took off 2 bases at V and 0 bases at J, with 8 bases between the two ends. From germline, CDR1 is WSHSY and CDR2 SAAADI.

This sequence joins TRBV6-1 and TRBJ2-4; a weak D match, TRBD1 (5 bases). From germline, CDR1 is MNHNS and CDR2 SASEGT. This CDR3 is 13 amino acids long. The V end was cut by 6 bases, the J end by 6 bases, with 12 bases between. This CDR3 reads CASRVSDTNIQYF. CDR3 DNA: TGTGCCAGCAGAGTTTCGGACACAAACATTCAGTACTTC.

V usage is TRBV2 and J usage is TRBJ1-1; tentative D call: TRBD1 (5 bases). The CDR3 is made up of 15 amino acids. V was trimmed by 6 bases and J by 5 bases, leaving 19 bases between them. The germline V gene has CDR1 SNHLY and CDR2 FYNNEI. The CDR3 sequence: CASRRSGEVGTEAFF. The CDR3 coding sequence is TGTGCCAGCAGGCGATCGGGGGAAGTTGGGACTGAAGCTTTCTTT.

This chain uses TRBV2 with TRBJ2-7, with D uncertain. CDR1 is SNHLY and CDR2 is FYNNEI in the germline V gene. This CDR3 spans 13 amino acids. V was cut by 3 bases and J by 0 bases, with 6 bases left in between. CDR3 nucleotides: TGTGCCAGCAGTGATGCGTTCTCCTACGAGCAGTACTTC. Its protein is CASSDAFSYEQYF. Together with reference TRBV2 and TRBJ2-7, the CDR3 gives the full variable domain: EPEVTQTPSHQVTQMGQEVILRCVPISNHLYFYWYRQILGQKVEFLVSFYNNEISEKSEIFDDQFSVERPDGSNFTLKIRSTKLEDSAMYFCASSDAFSYEQYFGPGTRLTVT.

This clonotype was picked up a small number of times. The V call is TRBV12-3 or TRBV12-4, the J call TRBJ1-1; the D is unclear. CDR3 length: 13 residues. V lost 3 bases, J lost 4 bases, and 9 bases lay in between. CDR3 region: CASSLGPGTEAFF. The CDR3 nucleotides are TGTGCCAGCAGTTTGGGTCCGGGCACTGAAGCTTTCTTT.

The CDR3 DNA reads as TGTGCCACCAGCAGAGTAAGGACAGGGGGTAGTAATCAGCCCCAGCATTTT. It yields the protein CATSRVRTGGSNQPQHF. The rearrangement joins TRBV15 to TRBJ1-5; TRBD1 matches 10 bases. V was pared by 1 base and J by 4 bases, with 7 bases of the junction left unmatched. The CDR3 totals 17 residues. The germline V gene encodes CDR1 LNHNV and CDR2 YYDKDF (reference sequence).

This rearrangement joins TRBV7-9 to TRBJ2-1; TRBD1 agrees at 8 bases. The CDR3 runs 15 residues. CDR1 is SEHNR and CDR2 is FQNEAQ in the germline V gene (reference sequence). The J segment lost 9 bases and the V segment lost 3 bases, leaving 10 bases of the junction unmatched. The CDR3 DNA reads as TGTGCCAGCAGCTTCCGGACAGGGTTAATCAGTGAGCAGTTCTTC. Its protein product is CASSFRTGLISEQFF.

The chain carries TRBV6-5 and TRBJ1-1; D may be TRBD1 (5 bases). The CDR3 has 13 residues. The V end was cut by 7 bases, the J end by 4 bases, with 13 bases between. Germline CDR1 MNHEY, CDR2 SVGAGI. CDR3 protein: CASTSGGFTEAFF. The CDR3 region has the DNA TGTGCCAGCACCTCCGGGGGATTCACTGAAGCTTTCTTT.

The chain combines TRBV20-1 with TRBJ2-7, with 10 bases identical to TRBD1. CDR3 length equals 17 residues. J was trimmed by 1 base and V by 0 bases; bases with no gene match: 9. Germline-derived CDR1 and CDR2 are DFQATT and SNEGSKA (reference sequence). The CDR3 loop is CSARDAPTGGVSYEQYF. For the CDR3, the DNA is TGCAGTGCTAGAGATGCTCCGACAGGGGGCGTATCCTACGAGCAGTACTTC.

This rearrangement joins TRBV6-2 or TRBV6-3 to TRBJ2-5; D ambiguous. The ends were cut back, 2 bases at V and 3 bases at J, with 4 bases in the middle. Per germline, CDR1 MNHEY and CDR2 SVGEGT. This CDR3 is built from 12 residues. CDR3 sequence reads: CASSYIEETQYF. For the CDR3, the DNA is TGTGCCAGCAGTTACATCGAAGAGACCCAGTACTTC.

This chain's CDR3 is CSARGPYVGVTDTQYF. CDR3 DNA: TGCAGTGCTAGAGGACCCTACGTGGGGGTCACAGATACGCAGTATTTT. V usage is TRBV20-1 and J usage is TRBJ2-3; the D gene could be TRBD1 or TRBD2 (5 bases each). The CDR3 has 16 residues. Germline-derived CDR1 and CDR2 are DFQATT and SNEGSKA (reference sequence). Trimming took off 1 base at V and 2 bases at J, with 16 bases between the two ends.

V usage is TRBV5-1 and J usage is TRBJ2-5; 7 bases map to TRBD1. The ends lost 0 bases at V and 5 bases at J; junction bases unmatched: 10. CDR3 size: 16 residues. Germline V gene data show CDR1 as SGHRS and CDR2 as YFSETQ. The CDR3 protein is CASSLAAGGVPETQYF. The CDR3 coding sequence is TGCGCCAGCAGCTTGGCGGCAGGGGGAGTTCCGGAGACCCAGTACTTC.

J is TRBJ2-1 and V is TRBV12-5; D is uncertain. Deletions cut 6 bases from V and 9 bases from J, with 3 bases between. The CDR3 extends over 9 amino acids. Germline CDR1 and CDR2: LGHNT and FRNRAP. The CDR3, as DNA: TGTGCTAGTGGCCTTGAGCAGTTCTTC. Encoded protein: CASGLEQFF.